These 18 T cell receptor beta chains were sequenced from one sample in a study of blood T cells in healthy people across ages. PCR was performed a second time for roughly 7 to 11 cycles using a sample-barcoded 5' primer and a J-beta primer mix. TCRdb reanalysed the 5' RACE reads using MiXCR and keeps one entry per CDR3 protein. The sample has approximately 580,000 distinct CDR3 sequences, 24% seen once. The sample also formed part of further work on T cells of mothers and their children.

Sequences were obtained from blood. The source of these receptors is a boy younger than 18 in good health.

The chain combines TRBV12-3 or TRBV12-4 with TRBJ1-6; 8 nucleotides align to TRBD1. The CDR3 totals 17 residues. The junction had 11 bases not matched to a gene; V was cut back by 0 bases and J by 10 bases. The CDR3 sequence: CASSLAKTGEVWSPLHF. The CDR3 nucleotides are TGTGCCAGCAGTTTAGCGAAGACAGGGGAAGTTTGGTCACCCCTCCACTTT.

V usage is TRBV28 and J usage is TRBJ1-5; 7 bases line up with TRBD1. V lost 3 bases and J lost 3; bases outside the gene matches: 5. Germline CDR1 MDHEN, CDR2 SYDVKM. CDR3 size: 15 residues. The chain's CDR3 is CASSLGQHNNQPQHF. The DNA of the CDR3 is TGTGCCAGCAGTTTGGGACAGCACAACAATCAGCCCCAGCATTTT. The full variable domain, completed using reference TRBV28 and TRBJ1-5, is DVKVTQSSRYLVKRTGEKVFLECVQDMDHENMFWYRQDPGLGLRLIYFSYDVKMKEKGDIPEGYSVSREKKERFSLILESASTNQTSMYLCASSLGQHNNQPQHFGDGTRLSIL.

This clonotype was found a few times. The rearrangement links TRBV12-3 or TRBV12-4 to TRBJ2-5; D is undetermined. The end of the DNA aligns better with TRBJ2-7, so the J call may be wrong. This CDR3 is built from 15 residues. This chain's CDR3 is CASSLAPPVTYEQYF. In nucleotides, the CDR3 is TGTGCCAGCAGTTTAGCTCCTCCGGTTACCTACGAGCAGTACTTC.

This clonotype occurred a few times. The rearrangement joins TRBV20-1 to TRBJ2-7; D might be TRBD1 or TRBD2, each matching 5 bases. This CDR3 region has 12 residues. Germline CDR1 reads DFQATT; CDR2 reads SNEGSKA (reference sequence). V was clipped by 7 bases and J by 2 bases, with 12 bases between them. The CDR3 loop is CSVRDGPYEQYF. Written as DNA, the CDR3 is TGCAGTGTCAGGGACGGTCCCTACGAGCAGTACTTC.

The chain has TRBV7-9 and TRBJ2-4; 9 nucleotides line up with TRBD2. The CDR3 consists of 16 residues. Losses at the gene ends were 1 base for V and 2 bases for J; bases not matched to a gene: 3. CDR1 and CDR2 (germline): SEHNR, FQNEAQ (reference sequence). The CDR3 here is CASSLGLAGTKNIQYF. Written as DNA, the CDR3 is TGTGCCAGCAGCTTAGGCCTAGCGGGAACCAAAAACATTCAGTACTTC.

The chain uses TRBV6-2 or TRBV6-3 and TRBJ1-1; D is unresolved. Trimming took off 6 bases at V and 2 bases at J, with 16 bases between the two ends. This CDR3 contains 15 residues. Germline assignment: CDR1 MNHEY and CDR2 SVGEGT. The CDR3 coding sequence is TGTGCCAGCAGATTCCAAGGGATCCCAAACACTGAAGCTTTCTTT. Protein: CASRFQGIPNTEAFF.

The chain couples TRBV6-5 to TRBJ1-3; D perhaps matches TRBD1 (6 bases). Germline lookup yields CDR1 MNHEY and CDR2 SVGAGI. V lost 4 bases and J 2 bases, leaving 15 bases between the germline ends. The CDR3 loop spans 16 amino acids. CDR3 DNA sequence: TGTGCCAGCAGTTGGGATGGACAGCAAACTGGAAACACCATATATTTT. It specifies CASSWDGQQTGNTIYF.

This clonotype has only a few counts. This chain uses TRBV29-1 with TRBJ2-7; 7 bases map to TRBD1. From germline, CDR1 is SQVTM and CDR2 ANQGSEA. CDR3 length equals 12 residues. Trimming at V came to 7 bases and at J to 2 bases, leaving 5 bases not matched to a gene. CDR3 coding DNA: TGCAGCGCTGTGACAGGGACCTACGAGCAGTACTTC. It specifies CSAVTGTYEQYF.

Worth noting for this clonotype: Mismatch with germline at one junction end may stem from a read error. The chain carries TRBV7-7 and TRBJ2-3; 8 nucleotides match TRBD1. The CDR3 is 15 residues long. CDR1 and CDR2 from the germline V gene are SSHAT and FNYEAQ (reference sequence). This chain's CDR3 is CASSPGQESTDTQYF. In nucleotides, the CDR3 is TGTGCTAGCAGCCCGGGACAGGAAAGCACAGATACGCAGTATTTT.

This clonotype was detected many times. J is TRBJ1-4 and V is TRBV4-1; D gene unclear. Germline V gene lookup returns CDR1 MGHRA and CDR2 YSYEKL. The CDR3 runs to 16 residues. Trimming removed 3 bases at V and 4 bases at J, with 15 bases between. The CDR3 loop reads CASSQGSGMNNEKLFF. CDR3 sequence (DNA): TGCGCCAGCAGCCAGGGGAGTGGGATGAATAATGAAAAACTGTTTTTT.

This clonotype has a handful of counts. This chain joins TRBV28 and TRBJ2-3; D tentatively reads TRBD1 or TRBD2 (5 bases each). The germline V gene encodes CDR1 MDHEN and CDR2 SYDVKM. V shed 3 bases and J shed 2 bases, with 15 bases lying between them. The CDR3 is 16 residues long. The DNA of the CDR3 is TGTGCCAGCAGTTTCGGGACCAGGATTTTCACAGATACGCAGTATTTT. The encoded protein is CASSFGTRIFTDTQYF. The full variable domain, in which reference TRBV28 and TRBJ2-3 provide the parts outside the CDR3, is DVKVTQSSRYLVKRTGEKVFLECVQDMDHENMFWYRQDPGLGLRLIYFSYDVKMKEKGDIPEGYSVSREKKERFSLILESASTNQTSMYLCASSFGTRIFTDTQYFGPGTRLTVL.

This clonotype appeared a few times. The germline gene is not matched at one end of the junction; a read error may be the cause. The V call is TRBV4-3, the J call TRBJ2-5; D remains ambiguous. This CDR3 comprises 16 residues. Germline V CDR1 and CDR2: LGHNA, YSLEER. The CDR3 loop reads CASSQDRTSMREIQYF. CDR3 DNA sequence: TGCGCCAGCAGCCAAGACAGGACCTCCATGCGAGAGATCCAGTACTTC.

V usage is TRBV2 and J usage is TRBJ2-5; TRBD1 matches at 7 bases. The CDR3 covers 16 residues. Germline trimming cut 7 bases from V and 0 bases from J; bases unmatched to any gene: 11. Germline V gene lookup returns CDR1 SNHLY and CDR2 FYNNEI. Here the CDR3 reads CASIFFPTGDQETQYF. DNA for the CDR3: TGTGCCAGCATCTTCTTTCCTACAGGGGACCAAGAGACCCAGTACTTC. The variable domain in full, with the rest retrieved from reference TRBV2 and TRBJ2-5, is EPEVTQTPSHQVTQMGQEVILRCVPISNHLYFYWYRQILGQKVEFLVSFYNNEISEKSEIFDDQFSVERPDGSNFTLKIRSTKLEDSAMYFCASIFFPTGDQETQYFGPGTRLLVL.

This clonotype was recorded a few times. The chain has TRBV6-2 or TRBV6-3 and TRBJ2-7; 7 positions agree with TRBD1. Germline CDR1 MNHEY, CDR2 SVGEGT. The V segment lost 6 bases and the J segment 3 bases; nucleotides outside the gene matches: 17. The CDR3 extends over 17 amino acids. In nucleotides, the CDR3 is TGTGCCAGCAGCTCAGGGGGTTTGAGGAGGCTAAGCTACGAGCAGTACTTC. Translating gives CASSSGGLRRLSYEQYF.

V and J are TRBV7-2 and TRBJ1-4; D is unclear. Trimming took off 2 bases at V and 0 bases at J, with 7 bases between the two ends. Germline CDR1 reads SGHTA; CDR2 reads FQGNSA. This CDR3 region has 15 residues. CDR3 nucleotide sequence: TGTGCCAGCAGCTTAACCTCTGCAACTAATGAAAAACTGTTTTTT. Translating gives CASSLTSATNEKLFF.

This clonotype was counted between two and nine times. The chain uses TRBV4-3 and TRBJ1-3; D is unresolved. Trimming left V 0 bases short and J 3 bases short, with 12 bases between. This CDR3 has 16 amino acids. CDR1 and CDR2 from the germline V gene are LGHNA and YSLEER. The DNA for the CDR3 is TGCGCCAGCAGCCAAGATTACAGAACTGGTGGAAACACCATATATTTT. Translating gives CASSQDYRTGGNTIYF.

The chain recombines TRBV28 with TRBJ1-5; the D is unclear. Deletions cut 3 bases from V and 7 bases from J, with 16 bases between. CDR1 and CDR2 (germline): MDHEN, SYDVKM. The CDR3 covers 15 residues. CDR3 sequence (DNA): TGTGCCAGCAGTTTTTTCTTCCGATACTGGCAGCCCCAGCATTTT. Residues: CASSFFFRYWQPQHF.

This clonotype was seen a handful of times. The chain has TRBV7-9 and TRBJ2-2, with D possibly matching TRBD2 (5 bases). This CDR3 has 15 amino acids. Deletions cut 2 bases from V and 4 bases from J, with 11 bases between. The germline gives CDR1 SEHNR, CDR2 FQNEAQ (reference sequence). The CDR3 nucleotides read TGTGCCAGCAGCTTACGGGCGGGTGGCACCGGGGAGCTGTTTTTT. Amino acids: CASSLRAGGTGELFF.